The present T cell receptor (beta chain) was sequenced within a study of blood T cell repertoires in COVID-19. Study-level information: Italy, Spain and the United States were the sources of the convalescent and acute COVID-19 samples.

How the authors handled the data: Amplifying reference gene primers gave estimates of nucleated cell counts. Repertoires were generated with immunoSEQ multiplex PCR, while TCRdb's copy carries only in-frame clones and drops some. V, J and clone size are those of that table, while D and trimming were read from the DNA. The repertoire consists of about 67,000 clones, with 70% to 90% occurring once and the leading ten covering approximately 20%. With 8 bases clipped from V and 6 bases from J, the junction kept 13 bases outside the gene matches. The germline V gene has CDR1 LNHDA and CDR2 SQIVND (reference sequence). The length of the CDR3 is 15 residues.

The chain employs TRBV19 and TRBJ1-5, with 7 bases aligning to TRBD1. Sequenced input: peripheral blood. The source is a woman at least 80 years old with acute or convalescent COVID-19. The CDR3 loop is CASSGSWGQSQPQHF. The CDR3 DNA is TGTGCCAGTTCGGGAAGTTGGGGACAGTCTCAGCCCCAGCATTTT.